The rows below give T cell receptor beta chains drawn from one sample of a study of blood T cell repertoires in COVID-19. Libraries were prepared by immunoSEQ multiplex PCR; TCRdb keeps only in-frame clonotypes and omits some of them. The sample contains about 140,000 clones, about 86% of which appear only once. The sequenced sample consisted of peripheral blood. These receptors originate from a woman in her forties or fifties with active or convalescent COVID-19. Each CDR3 is given with its conserved first and last residue. The D gene is left open where the match is weak. Some rows have no size entry. The others give once, few or many, or a class for an expanded clone.

abundance,j_gene,v_gene,d_gene,CDR3nt,CDR3aa
NA,TRBJ1-1,TRBV5-1,TRBD1,TGCGCCAGCAGCCCGGACAGGGGGCTATTCGGAACTGAAGCTTTCTTT,CASSPDRGLFGTEAFF
few,TRBJ1-4,TRBV21-1,NA,TGTGCCAGCAGCAATCTGGAGACCCGGGACAGGGGGCAAAGGAATAATGAAAAACTGTTTTTT,CASSNLETRDRGQRNNEKLFF
once,TRBJ1-2,TRBV2,NA,TGTGCCAGCAGTGACCAAGTCGGGTCCTATGGCTACACCTTC,CASSDQVGSYGYTF
NA,TRBJ2-7,TRBV6-5,TRBD1,TGTGCCAGCAGTTACTCGGCGAAGGACAGGGTGAACTTC,CASSYSAKDRVNF
NA,TRBJ2-5,TRBV7-2,TRBD2,TGTGCCAGCAACGGGCGGGGGAGTGTTACTCAGGAGACCCAGTACTTC,CASNGRGSVTQETQYF
NA,TRBJ1-3,TRBV6-5,NA,TGTGCCAGCAGGGGACTCTCTGGAAACACCATATATTTT,CASRGLSGNTIYF
few,TRBJ1-1,TRBV7-9,NA,TGTGCCAGCAGCTGGCTCCGGGACATAGTCATGAACACTGAAGCTTTCTTT,CASSWLRDIVMNTEAFF
NA,TRBJ1-1,TRBV7-3,NA,TGTGCCAGCAGGTCAGGCAGCATCACTGAAGCTTTCTTT,CASRSGSITEAFF
NA,TRBJ2-7,TRBV30,TRBD2,TGTGCCTGGAGAACTAGCGGGGTCTACGAGCAGTACTTC,CAWRTSGVYEQYF
NA,TRBJ2-5,TRBV27,TRBD2,TGTGCCAGCAGTACAACCCCGGGACTAGCGGAGACCCAGTACTTC,CASSTTPGLAETQYF
NA,TRBJ2-7,TRBV9,TRBD1,TGTGCCAGCAGTGGACAGGGGGGCTCCTACGAGCAGTACTTC,CASSGQGGSYEQYF
NA,TRBJ2-2,TRBV11-2,TRBD1,TGTGCCAGCAGCTTCCCGAGTCCAGGGGGATCCCCTACCGGGGAGCTGTTTTTT,CASSFPSPGGSPTGELFF
NA,TRBJ2-3,TRBV7-2,TRBD2,TGTGCCAGCAGCTTACGAGCGGGAGAGGGGTCAGATACGCAGTATTTT,CASSLRAGEGSDTQYF
NA,TRBJ1-1,TRBV2,TRBD1,TGTGCCAGCAGTGGCCGACAGGGGGGTACTGAAGCTTTCTTT,CASSGRQGGTEAFF
NA,TRBJ1-4,TRBV15,NA,TGTGCCACCAGCAGAGAGGGAGGGGGAACGACTAATGAAAAACTGTTTTTT,CATSREGGGTTNEKLFF
once,TRBJ1-4,TRBV12-3/TRBV12-4,NA,TGTGCCAGCCTTGGGACACCTAATGAAAAACTGTTTTTT,CASLGTPNEKLFF
NA,TRBJ2-1,TRBV2,TRBD1,TGTGCCAGCAGTATAGACAGGGACCTCTACAATGAGCAGTTCTTC,CASSIDRDLYNEQFF
NA,TRBJ2-7,TRBV7-8,NA,TGTGCCAGCAGCTCCACCGCGGGGGCCGAGCAGTACTTC,CASSSTAGAEQYF
NA,TRBJ1-4,TRBV7-9,TRBD1,TGTGCCAGCAGCTTGGACAGGGAAAAACTGTTTTTT,CASSLDREKLFF
NA,TRBJ2-5,TRBV2,NA,TGTGCCACCGGGATTGGGCAGGAGGAGACCCAGTACTTC,CATGIGQEETQYF
NA,TRBJ2-2,TRBV30,NA,TGTGCCTGGAGTAGGACAACGAACACCGGGGAGCTGTTTTTT,CAWSRTTNTGELFF